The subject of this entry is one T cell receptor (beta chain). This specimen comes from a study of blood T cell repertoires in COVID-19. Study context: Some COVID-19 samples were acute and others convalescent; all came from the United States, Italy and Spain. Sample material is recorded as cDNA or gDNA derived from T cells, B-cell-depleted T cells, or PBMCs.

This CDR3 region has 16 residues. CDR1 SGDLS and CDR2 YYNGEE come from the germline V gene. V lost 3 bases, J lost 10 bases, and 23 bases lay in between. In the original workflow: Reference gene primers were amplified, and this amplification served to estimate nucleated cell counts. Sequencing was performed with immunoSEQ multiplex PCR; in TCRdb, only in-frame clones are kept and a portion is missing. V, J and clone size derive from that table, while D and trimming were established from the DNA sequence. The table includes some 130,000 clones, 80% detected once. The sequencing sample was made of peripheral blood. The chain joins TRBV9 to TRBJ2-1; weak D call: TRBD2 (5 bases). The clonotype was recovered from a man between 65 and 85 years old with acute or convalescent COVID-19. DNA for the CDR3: TGTGCCAGCAGCGGATCTAGGCCCCCCACTACGGGGGAGCAGTTCTTC. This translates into CASSGSRPPTTGEQFF.